The 20 T cell receptor beta chains presented below share a single source sample, sequenced in a study of T-cell reconstitution after alpha-beta-depleted transplantation in children. Preparation of the TCRbeta library was carried out with unique molecular identifiers. MiXCR, applied by TCRdb to the PCR reads, yields one record per CDR3 protein. The sample lists about 580,000 distinct CDR3 sequences, roughly 24% seen once, with about 14% in the top ten. The sample in question was PBMCs, mostly from graft donor cells, obtained 360 days after TCRalphabeta/CD19-depleted stem cell transplant. These receptors were collected from a boy less than two years old who had a stem cell transplant for acute myeloid leukemia, so the T cells may come from the graft donor.

This clonotype has a count of ten or more. V and J are TRBV5-1 and TRBJ2-6; D not resolved. CDR3 size: 13 residues. In germline, CDR1 is SGHRS, CDR2 YFSETQ. V was cut by 5 bases and J by 4 bases, with 7 bases left in between. CDR3 residues: CASSLKGANVLTF. In nucleotides, the CDR3 is TGCGCCAGCAGTCTGAAGGGGGCCAACGTCCTGACTTTC.

The gene calls are TRBV20-1 and TRBJ1-2; no firm D call. The germline CDR1 and CDR2 sequences are DFQATT and SNEGSKA (reference sequence). CDR3 length: 14 residues. V lost 0 bases, J lost 0 bases, and 8 bases lay in between. This CDR3 is CSARDHNSNYGYTF. DNA for the CDR3: TGCAGTGCTAGAGATCACAATTCTAACTATGGCTACACCTTC.

This clonotype came up many times. This chain uses TRBV20-1 with TRBJ2-2; maybe TRBD2 (5 bases). Germline CDR1 reads DFQATT; CDR2 reads SNEGSKA (reference sequence). The CDR3 has 13 residues. CDR3 in amino acids: CSATSSFTGELFF. Written as DNA, the CDR3 is TGCAGCGCCACATCTAGCTTTACCGGGGAGCTGTTTTTT.

This chain joins TRBV6-1 and TRBJ2-2; no definite D call. Germline values: CDR1 MNHNS, CDR2 SASEGT. The CDR3 spans 13 residues. V gave up 5 bases and J gave up 6 bases, with 10 bases separating them. The CDR3 reads CASSPVRAGELFF. DNA of the CDR3: TGTGCCAGCAGTCCGGTACGGGCCGGGGAGCTGTTTTTT.

The rearrangement uses TRBV6-1 and TRBJ1-1, with D maybe TRBD1 (5 bases). The V and J ends lost 3 bases and 5 bases respectively, with 13 bases between them. CDR1 is MNHNS and CDR2 is SASEGT in the germline V gene. There are 14 residues in the CDR3. The CDR3 nucleotides are TGTGCCAGCAGTGATCCGTGGCGGGGGACTGAAGCTTTCTTT. It translates to CASSDPWRGTEAFF.

This clonotype was recorded at least ten times. The chain couples TRBV10-3 to TRBJ2-7; 9 positions agree with TRBD1. Germline CDR1 and CDR2: ENHRY and SYGVKD. The V segment lost 6 bases and the J segment 3 bases; nucleotides outside the gene matches: 3. This CDR3 spans 13 amino acids. CDR3 amino acids: CAIRTDRGYEQYF. CDR3 coding DNA: TGTGCCATCAGGACGGACAGGGGCTACGAGCAGTACTTC.

The V call is TRBV5-5, the J call TRBJ2-7; 9 bases are shared with TRBD1. CDR1 and CDR2 from the germline V gene are SGHKS and YYEKEE (reference sequence). V gave up 4 bases and J gave up 5 bases; unmatched junction bases: 16. CDR3 length: 17 residues. The CDR3 sequence: CASSPPWGTGQRHEQYV. Here the CDR3 DNA reads TGTGCCAGCAGCCCCCCCTGGGGGACAGGGCAGCGCCACGAGCAGTACGTC.

In nucleotides, the CDR3 is TGCGCCAGCAGCTTGGCCTTGGGACAGGGTAGGAACAACGTCCTGACTTTC. This translates into CASSLALGQGRNNVLTF. The rearrangement links TRBV5-1 to TRBJ2-6, with TRBD1 matching over 9 bases. The CDR3 runs 17 residues. The germline CDR1 and CDR2 sequences are SGHRS and YFSETQ. Trimming cost V 0 bases and J 9 bases; bases outside gene matches: 10.

This clonotype has at least ten counts. V is TRBV29-1 and J is TRBJ1-1, with 9 nucleotides matching TRBD1. J lost 5 bases, V lost 5 bases, and 3 bases had no gene match. The CDR3 runs 12 residues. Germline V gives CDR1 SQVTM, CDR2 ANQGSEA. The CDR3 DNA sequence: TGCAGCGTTCGGGACAGGGAAACTGAAGCTTTCTTT. Amino acid sequence: CSVRDRETEAFF.

In this sample, this clonotype turned up many times. This sequence joins TRBV6-1 and TRBJ2-7, with D possibly matching TRBD1 (6 bases). Trimming cost V 6 bases and J 3 bases, with 6 bases left between them. Looked up from germline, CDR1 is MNHNS and CDR2 is SASEGT. The CDR3 totals 11 residues. The CDR3 reads CASRDSYEQYF. The CDR3 DNA is TGTGCCAGCAGGGACAGCTACGAGCAGTACTTC.

This chain connects TRBV13 to TRBJ1-3; possibly TRBD1 for D (6 bases). Trimming removed 5 bases from V and 8 bases from J, with 16 bases in between. The CDR3 loop spans 14 amino acids. Germline assignment: CDR1 PRHDT and CDR2 FYEKMQ (reference sequence). Here the CDR3 reads CASSPTGQSHTIYF. CDR3 coding DNA: TGTGCCAGCAGCCCCACCGGACAGAGCCACACCATATATTTT.

This clonotype was seen ten or more times. The CDR3 sequence: CSVEEGSSYGYTF. The CDR3 region has the DNA TGCAGCGTTGAGGAGGGGTCATCCTATGGCTACACCTTC. The genes are TRBV29-1 and TRBJ1-2, with TRBD1 as a possible D gene (5 bases). Trimming stripped 3 bases from V and 4 bases from J, with 12 bases between. The germline V gene encodes CDR1 SQVTM and CDR2 ANQGSEA. CDR3 size: 13 residues.

V gene TRBV10-3 combines with J gene TRBJ1-2, with D maybe TRBD1 (5 bases). Trimming removed 5 bases from V and 4 bases from J, with 11 bases in between. CDR3 length: 13 residues. In germline, CDR1 is ENHRY, CDR2 SYGVKD. The CDR3 loop reads CAISLRDVYGYTF. In DNA, the CDR3 is TGTGCCATCAGTCTTAGGGACGTCTATGGCTACACCTTC.

V and J are TRBV6-1 and TRBJ1-1; the D gene is possibly TRBD1 (5 bases). The germline V and J ends were trimmed by 8 bases and 1 base, with 11 bases remaining between them. The CDR3 consists of 13 residues. Germline CDR1 is MNHNS and CDR2 is SASEGT. The CDR3 DNA follows: TGTGCCAGCCGGGGCCCCGGGAACACTGAAGCTTTCTTT. Protein product: CASRGPGNTEAFF.

This clonotype was seen only a few times. The chain is built from TRBV12-3 or TRBV12-4 and TRBJ2-1, with TRBD2 matching over 13 bases. V shed 5 bases and J 15 bases; nucleotides not matched to a gene: 13. This CDR3 spans 15 amino acids. CDR3 residues: CASSLGLAGASRRFF. The CDR3 bases are TGTGCCAGCAGTCTTGGACTAGCGGGGGCCTCACGGCGGTTCTTC.

This clonotype came up once. The gene calls are TRBV7-6 and TRBJ2-1, with TRBD2 as a possible D gene (6 bases). V dropped 1 base and J dropped 9 bases, with 13 bases sitting between them. The CDR3 has 14 residues. Germline CDR1 and CDR2: SGHVS and FNYEAQ. The CDR3, as DNA: TGTGCCAGCAGCTTAGTCCCCCTAGCGAGTGAGCAGTTCTTC. This encodes CASSLVPLASEQFF.

In this sample, this clonotype turned up a few times. The chain combines TRBV27 with TRBJ1-1; the D is unclear. The CDR3 consists of 14 residues. V lost 9 bases to trimming and J lost 1 base, with 15 bases between them. Germline loops: CDR1 MNHEY, CDR2 SMNVEV (reference sequence). CDR3 DNA: TGTGCCAGTTCCGACCCTAACACGAACACTGAAGCTTTCTTT. Its protein is CASSDPNTNTEAFF.

This clonotype was found many times. The J gene is TRBJ2-3, the V gene TRBV29-1; a possible D gene is TRBD2 (5 bases). This CDR3 is 12 amino acids long. Trimming removed 4 bases at V and 6 bases at J, with 11 bases between. Germline V gene sequence: CDR1 SQVTM, CDR2 ANQGSEA. The CDR3 DNA reads as TGCAGCGTTGCCCAAACGGGGGATACGCAGTATTTT. Its protein is CSVAQTGDTQYF.

This chain joins TRBV28 and TRBJ2-5; D might be TRBD2 (7 bases). CDR1 is MDHEN and CDR2 is SYDVKM in the germline V gene. The CDR3 runs to 14 residues. V lost 5 bases, J lost 6 bases, and 16 bases lay in between. The CDR3 loop reads CASSRRGAGKTQYF. In DNA, the CDR3 is TGTGCCAGCAGTCGACGGGGGGCGGGTAAGACCCAGTACTTC.

This clonotype was counted many times. This rearrangement joins TRBV6-1 to TRBJ2-2; D remains ambiguous. The germline CDR1 and CDR2 sequences are MNHNS and SASEGT. V lost 6 bases to trimming and J lost 1 base, with 9 bases between them. There are 14 residues in the CDR3. The CDR3 sequence: CASRRLENTGELFF. Here the CDR3 DNA reads TGTGCCAGCAGGAGGCTAGAGAACACCGGGGAGCTGTTTTTT.